This TCR beta chain was profiled in a study of cytomegalovirus exposure and HLA in healthy donors. Study at large: The approximately 120 validation repertoires used the same platform as the roughly 670 first-cohort repertoires, a later analysis reported.

Data came from immunoSEQ multiplex PCR; TCRdb stores just in-frame clones and leaves some out. The sample lists more than 300,000 clones, just over 85% seen once, with approximately 0.86% in the top ten. V lost 4 bases to trimming and J lost 5 bases, with 9 bases between them. The V gene's germline CDR1 is SEHNR and CDR2 FQNEAQ (reference sequence). The CDR3 covers 13 residues. A note on this clone: Its antigen remains unknown.

From the 120-subject validation cohort, which was separate from the approximately 720-subject first cohort, the donors were drawn. Regarding the study as a whole: Clusters of TCRs from the first cohort tended to co-occur in the roughly 120 validation repertoires (as a later analysis found). The authors enumerated 150 to 200 TCR beta chains as linked to cytomegalovirus.

The sample consisted of PBMCs. The V call is TRBV7-9, the J call TRBJ2-1, with a tentative D call TRBD1 (5 bases). The source is a young woman in good health and CMV-seronegative. DNA for the CDR3: TGTGCCAGCAGCTCTGGGGCCGACAATGAGCAGTTCTTC. It translates to CASSSGADNEQFF.